A selection of T cell receptor beta chains follows, all from one sample in a study of blood T cell repertoires in COVID-19. Assay: immunoSEQ multiplex PCR; the TCRdb copy retains only in-frame clones and omits some. The data contain under 400,000 clones, 65% to 90% of them singletons. Sequencing was performed on PBMCs or T cells enriched from blood (not recorded which). These receptors were collected from a woman aged 35 to 49 with acute COVID-19. CDR3s include the opening cysteine and the closing phenylalanine or tryptophan. D genes are given only for firm matches. Size is omitted from some rows. Given values are once, few, many or a class for expanded clones.

J gene: TRBJ1-2
D gene: -
V gene: TRBV19
clone size: -
CDR3 protein: CASSPDTAVSRSGGYTF
CDR3 DNA: TGTGCCAGTAGTCCCGACACCGCGGTCTCGCGCTCGGGGGGCTACACCTTC

J gene: TRBJ2-3
D gene: -
V gene: TRBV5-4
clone size: -
CDR3 protein: CASSLVGNTDTQYF
CDR3 DNA: TGTGCCAGCAGCTTGGTGGGCAACACAGATACGCAGTATTTT

J gene: TRBJ2-7
D gene: TRBD1
V gene: TRBV29-1
clone size: -
CDR3 protein: CSVSVHTGGKTYEQYF
CDR3 DNA: TGCAGCGTCTCAGTCCATACAGGGGGTAAAACCTACGAGCAGTACTTC

J gene: TRBJ2-7
D gene: TRBD2
V gene: TRBV11-2
clone size: -
CDR3 protein: CASSLTSGRTDEQYF
CDR3 DNA: TGTGCCAGCAGCTTGACTAGCGGGAGAACGGACGAGCAGTACTTC

J gene: TRBJ2-3
D gene: TRBD2
V gene: TRBV3-1/TRBV3-2
clone size: once
CDR3 protein: CASSQDGRGQVADTQYF
CDR3 DNA: TGTGCCAGCAGCCAAGATGGGAGGGGCCAAGTGGCAGATACGCAGTATTTT

J gene: TRBJ1-5
D gene: TRBD1
V gene: TRBV18
clone size: -
CDR3 protein: CASSPQDRGSQPQHF
CDR3 DNA: TGTGCCAGCTCACCACAAGACAGGGGCAGTCAGCCCCAGCATTTT

J gene: TRBJ2-3
D gene: -
V gene: TRBV11-2
clone size: -
CDR3 protein: CASSLVGGPGVTDTQYF
CDR3 DNA: TGTGCCAGCAGCTTAGTGGGGGGACCGGGGGTGACAGATACGCAGTATTTT

J gene: TRBJ2-4
D gene: -
V gene: TRBV5-4
clone size: -
CDR3 protein: CASSLFPSDGIQYF
CDR3 DNA: TGTGCCAGCAGCTTGTTTCCTAGTGATGGCATTCAGTACTTC

J gene: TRBJ2-3
D gene: -
V gene: TRBV15
clone size: once
CDR3 protein: CATSRDLYSQYF
CDR3 DNA: TGTGCCACCAGCAGAGATCTCTACTCGCAGTATTTT

J gene: TRBJ2-3
D gene: TRBD2
V gene: TRBV7-9
clone size: -
CDR3 protein: CASSRDWLAGGPWYSTDTQYF
CDR3 DNA: TGTGCCAGCAGCAGGGATTGGCTAGCGGGAGGGCCGTGGTATAGCACAGATACGCAGTATTTT

J gene: TRBJ1-1
D gene: -
V gene: TRBV4-2
clone size: few
CDR3 protein: CASSQGGVNTEAFF
CDR3 DNA: TGTGCCAGCAGCCAAGGCGGGGTGAACACTGAAGCTTTCTTT

J gene: TRBJ2-3
D gene: -
V gene: TRBV24-1
clone size: -
CDR3 protein: CATSDRDKLTDTQYF
CDR3 DNA: TGTGCCACCAGTGACCGGGACAAACTCACAGATACGCAGTATTTT

J gene: TRBJ2-3
D gene: TRBD2
V gene: TRBV5-4
clone size: -
CDR3 protein: CASSWWWTSGVMDTQYF
CDR3 DNA: TGTGCCAGCAGCTGGTGGTGGACTAGCGGGGTGATGGATACGCAGTATTTT

J gene: TRBJ1-5
D gene: -
V gene: TRBV7-9
clone size: -
CDR3 protein: CASSLAEWQPQHF
CDR3 DNA: TGTGCCAGCAGCTTAGCTGAGTGGCAGCCCCAGCATTTT

J gene: TRBJ1-5
D gene: -
V gene: TRBV6-5
clone size: -
CDR3 protein: CASSLTGYNQPQHF
CDR3 DNA: TGTGCCAGCAGCCTAACAGGGTACAATCAGCCCCAGCATTTT

J gene: TRBJ1-5
D gene: -
V gene: TRBV28
clone size: -
CDR3 protein: CAGLSATGYDQPQHF
CDR3 DNA: TGTGCCGGCTTATCCGCTACCGGGTATGATCAGCCCCAGCATTTT

J gene: TRBJ2-3
D gene: -
V gene: TRBV12-5
clone size: -
CDR3 protein: CASGLERGYTQYF
CDR3 DNA: TGTGCTAGTGGTTTGGAGAGGGGGTATACGCAGTATTTT

J gene: TRBJ2-7
D gene: -
V gene: TRBV6-5
clone size: -
CDR3 protein: CASSYSLGSPNYEQYF
CDR3 DNA: TGTGCCAGCAGTTACTCTTTGGGCAGTCCTAATTACGAGCAGTACTTC

J gene: TRBJ1-2
D gene: -
V gene: TRBV29-1
clone size: few
CDR3 protein: CSVPQGYGYTF
CDR3 DNA: TGCAGCGTGCCCCAGGGCTATGGCTACACCTTC

J gene: TRBJ2-3
D gene: TRBD2
V gene: TRBV27
clone size: -
CDR3 protein: CASRLAATDTQYF
CDR3 DNA: TGTGCCAGCAGACTAGCGGCCACAGATACGCAGTATTTT

J gene: TRBJ1-2
D gene: -
V gene: TRBV6-5
clone size: -
CDR3 protein: CASSYRRGSGYTF
CDR3 DNA: TGTGCCAGCAGTTATCGGCGGGGATCGGGCTACACCTTC

J gene: TRBJ1-2
D gene: -
V gene: TRBV11-1
clone size: few
CDR3 protein: CASSPGRAYGYTF
CDR3 DNA: TGTGCCAGCAGCCCCGGGAGGGCCTATGGCTACACCTTC

J gene: TRBJ2-3
D gene: -
V gene: TRBV1
clone size: -
CDR3 protein: CTSSQPLAGGGGTDTQYF
CDR3 DNA: TGCACCAGCAGCCAACCATTAGCGGGGGGCGGGGGGACAGATACGCAGTATTTT

J gene: TRBJ2-3
D gene: TRBD2
V gene: TRBV7-2
clone size: -
CDR3 protein: CASSTLAGGHTDTQYF
CDR3 DNA: TGTGCCAGCAGCACCTTAGCGGGTGGGCACACAGATACGCAGTATTTT

J gene: TRBJ2-3
D gene: TRBD2
V gene: TRBV7-2
clone size: -
CDR3 protein: CASSLGGTTHTDTQYF
CDR3 DNA: TGTGCCAGCAGCTTGGGGGGGACTACACACACAGATACGCAGTATTTT

J gene: TRBJ2-3
D gene: TRBD1
V gene: TRBV7-2
clone size: once
CDR3 protein: CASSYRTGASTDTQYF
CDR3 DNA: TGTGCCAGCAGCTATCGGACAGGTGCTAGCACAGATACGCAGTATTTT

J gene: TRBJ2-2
D gene: TRBD2
V gene: TRBV27
clone size: -
CDR3 protein: CASSPILAGGPTGELFF
CDR3 DNA: TGTGCCAGCAGTCCCATACTAGCGGGGGGGCCTACCGGGGAGCTGTTTTTT

J gene: TRBJ1-2
D gene: -
V gene: TRBV6-1
clone size: -
CDR3 protein: CASSDLIDRTHYGYTF
CDR3 DNA: TGTGCCAGCAGTGATCTTATTGACAGAACACACTATGGCTACACCTTC

J gene: TRBJ1-5
D gene: -
V gene: TRBV4-1
clone size: -
CDR3 protein: CASSQVDGNSNQPQHF
CDR3 DNA: TGCGCCAGCAGCCAAGTTGACGGGAATAGCAATCAGCCCCAGCATTTT

J gene: TRBJ2-1
D gene: TRBD2
V gene: TRBV9
clone size: once
CDR3 protein: CASSVDRGRRNNEQFF
CDR3 DNA: TGTGCCAGCAGCGTAGATCGCGGGAGACGTAACAATGAGCAGTTCTTC

J gene: TRBJ2-7
D gene: -
V gene: TRBV5-1
clone size: -
CDR3 protein: CASSLESSRNYEQYF
CDR3 DNA: TGCGCCAGCAGCTTGGAATCTAGCCGCAACTACGAGCAGTACTTC

J gene: TRBJ1-2
D gene: -
V gene: TRBV5-1
clone size: -
CDR3 protein: CASSVETGYGYTF
CDR3 DNA: TGCGCCAGCAGCGTTGAAACAGGATATGGCTACACCTTC